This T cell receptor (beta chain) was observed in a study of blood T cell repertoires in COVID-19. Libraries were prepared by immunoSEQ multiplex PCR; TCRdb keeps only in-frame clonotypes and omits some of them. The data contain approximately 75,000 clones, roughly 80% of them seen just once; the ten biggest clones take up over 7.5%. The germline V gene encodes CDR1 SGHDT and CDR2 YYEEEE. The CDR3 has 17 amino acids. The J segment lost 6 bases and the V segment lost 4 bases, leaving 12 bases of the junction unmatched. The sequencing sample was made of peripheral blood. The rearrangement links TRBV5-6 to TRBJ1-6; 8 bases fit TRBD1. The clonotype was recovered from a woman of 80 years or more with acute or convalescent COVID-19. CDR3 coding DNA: TGTGCCAGCAGCGTAGACAGGGGCGGCTGGGGTAATTCACCCCTCCACTTT. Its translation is CASSVDRGGWGNSPLHF.